The subject of this entry is one TCR beta chain. Its cognate antigen is unknown. These data originate in a study of graft-versus-host responses after intestinal transplantation. Study as a whole: Transplantation in recipients was multivisceral, liver-intestinal, or isolated intestinal.

J gave up 0 bases and V 7 bases, and 9 bases lay outside the gene matches. CDR1 and CDR2 from the germline V gene are SEHNR and FQNEAQ (reference sequence). This CDR3 comprises 15 residues. The table came from immunoSEQ multiplex PCR; TCRdb's copy has only in-frame clones and leaves some out. Altogether tens of thousands of clones are present, about 90% being singletons, with the ten largest covering around 2.5%. Broader study findings: Some GvH clones were seen earlier in gut or blood, suggesting intestinal origin. High graft-versus-host to host-versus-graft clonal ratios were seen in allografts of patients with graft-donor T cell macrochimerism.

This chain joins TRBV7-9 and TRBJ2-7, with 7 bases matching TRBD1. The material was PBMCs, obtained less than 130 days after intestinal transplantation. The receptor comes from a human patient who received an intestinal transplant, so some T cells may come from the graft donor. The CDR3 DNA sequence: TGTGCCAGCACCCCTAGGGGGCAGAGCTCCTACGAGCAGTACTTC. Amino acids: CASTPRGQSSYEQYF.